These 9 T cell receptor beta chains share one sample of origin, sequenced in a study of T cell responses to AZD1222 COVID-19 vaccine. Sequencing used immunoSEQ multiplex PCR; TCRdb keeps in-frame clones, though not all of them. The sample shows some 140,000 clones, roughly 92% of them seen only once. Sequences were derived from peripheral blood, sampled on day 0 of AZD1222 vaccination. These receptors were collected from an adult in good health.

CDR3 protein: CASSKYRDRDGYTF. CDR3 nucleotides: TGTGCCAGCAGCAAGTACCGGGACAGGGATGGCTACACCTTC. The chain is built from TRBV7-8 and TRBJ1-2; 9 bases map to TRBD1. From germline, CDR1 is SGHVS and CDR2 FQNEAQ. V lost 5 bases and J lost 6; bases outside the gene matches: 7. The CDR3 has 14 residues.

The J gene is TRBJ1-1, the V gene TRBV27; D ambiguous. The V gene's germline CDR1 is MNHEY and CDR2 SMNVEV (reference sequence). The CDR3 totals 13 residues. Trimming took off 5 bases at V and 2 bases at J, with 9 bases between the two ends. CDR3 amino acids: CASSVFGNTEAFF. DNA for the CDR3: TGTGCCAGCAGTGTCTTTGGAAACACTGAAGCTTTCTTT.

The chain employs TRBV11-2 and TRBJ1-1; D may be TRBD1 (6 bases). V was trimmed by 3 bases and J by 4 bases, leaving 12 bases between them. CDR1 is SGHAT and CDR2 is FQNNGV in the germline V gene. The CDR3 spans 14 residues. The CDR3 here is CASSFQQGGTEAFF. The CDR3 DNA follows: TGTGCCAGCAGCTTTCAACAGGGCGGCACTGAAGCTTTCTTT.

The chain has TRBV10-3 and TRBJ1-3; tentative D call: TRBD1 (6 bases). The CDR3 length is 17 residues. Trimming removed 0 bases at V and 10 bases at J, with 22 bases between. Germline CDR1 is ENHRY and CDR2 is SYGVKD. As DNA, the CDR3 is TGTGCCATCAGTGAGTCGAGGGGGGCAGGCCTGGTAGAGACCATATATTTT. This gives the protein CAISESRGAGLVETIYF.

The V gene is TRBV9, the J gene TRBJ1-3; D unresolved. CDR1 and CDR2 from the germline V gene are SGDLS and YYNGEE. CDR3 length: 12 amino acids. With 3 bases removed from V and 4 bases from J, the gap between germline ends came to 5 bases. The CDR3 DNA reads as TGTGCCAGCAGCGGTGGGGGAAACACCATATATTTT. This encodes CASSGGGNTIYF.

The chain joins TRBV5-1 to TRBJ2-1; 8 bases align to TRBD1. Trimming cost V 3 bases and J 0 bases; bases outside gene matches: 17. In germline, CDR1 is SGHRS, CDR2 YFSETQ. CDR3 length: 20 residues. This chain's CDR3 is CASSSPGTGDLKSSYNEQFF. Here the CDR3 DNA reads TGCGCCAGCAGCTCCCCCGGGACAGGAGACCTTAAAAGCTCCTACAATGAGCAGTTCTTC.

The chain links TRBV6-5 to TRBJ1-2, with D unresolved. From germline, CDR1 is MNHEY and CDR2 SVGAGI. The CDR3 extends over 13 amino acids. The ends were cut back, 1 base at V and 4 bases at J, with 7 bases in the middle. The CDR3 nucleotides are TGTGCCAGCAGTTACTGGCCGAGCTATGGCTACACCTTC. Protein product: CASSYWPSYGYTF.

The CDR3 sequence is CASSLDFEPNYGYTF. The CDR3 DNA sequence: TGTGCCAGCAGCTTGGATTTCGAACCTAACTATGGCTACACCTTC. J is TRBJ1-2 and V is TRBV5-5; D gene ambiguous. Trimming stripped 0 bases from V and 0 bases from J, with 9 bases between. The CDR3 has 15 amino acids. Germline V CDR1 and CDR2: SGHKS, YYEKEE (reference sequence).

V and J are TRBV12-3 or TRBV12-4 and TRBJ1-2, with TRBD1 as a possible D gene (5 bases). The CDR3 has 13 amino acids. V shed 3 bases and J shed 2 bases, with 7 bases lying between them. CDR3 sequence: CASSLGQNYGYTF. CDR3 nucleotide sequence: TGTGCCAGCAGTTTGGGGCAAAACTATGGCTACACCTTC.